Presented here are 24 T cell receptor beta chains from one specimen sequenced in a study of radiotherapy plus CTLA-4 blockade in lung cancer. TCRdb's table, derived via immunoSEQ multiplex PCR, lists solely in-frame clones and lacks some. The table lists around 70,000 clones, about 83% of them singletons. The source was peripheral blood, collected from a patient treated with radiotherapy plus ipilimumab. Receptor source: a human donor with non-small cell lung cancer who had a partial response to radiotherapy plus ipilimumab.

The rearrangement uses TRBV7-9 and TRBJ2-7; 8 bases map to TRBD1. The CDR3 spans 15 residues. J gave up 0 bases and V 3 bases, and 4 bases lay outside the gene matches. Germline V lookup: CDR1 SEHNR, CDR2 FQNEAQ (reference sequence). CDR3 residues: CASSFGQGSSYEQYF. The CDR3 region has the DNA TGTGCCAGCAGCTTCGGACAGGGAAGCTCCTACGAGCAGTACTTC.

This clone was seen just once. The chain carries TRBV30 and TRBJ1-5; D remains ambiguous. This CDR3 is 12 amino acids long. Germline V CDR1 and CDR2: GTSNPN, SVGIG (reference sequence). Trimming pared 2 bases from V and 8 bases from J, leaving 10 bases between. The CDR3 loop is CAWSSTSEPQHF. CDR3 nucleotides: TGTGCCTGGAGTTCGACTTCGGAGCCCCAGCATTTT.

The rearrangement uses TRBV7-9 and TRBJ1-1, with D maybe TRBD1 (6 bases). This CDR3 region has 12 residues. The germline CDR1 and CDR2 sequences are SEHNR and FQNEAQ (reference sequence). V gave up 5 bases and J gave up 11 bases, with 15 bases separating them. The DNA for the CDR3 is TGTGCCAGCAGCCACGAAGGGGGACGGGCTTTCTTT. Protein sequence: CASSHEGGRAFF.

The chain joins TRBV6-1 to TRBJ2-5, with TRBD2 matching over 7 bases. Trimming removed 0 bases from V and 1 base from J; junction bases left unmatched: 5. Germline V CDR1 and CDR2: MNHNS, SASEGT. The CDR3 runs to 16 residues. The CDR3, as DNA: TGTGCCAGCAGTGAAGCGCGGGCTAGCGGCCAAGAGACCCAGTACTTC. Its protein is CASSEARASGQETQYF.

The V call is TRBV19, the J call TRBJ1-5; TRBD1 might be the D (5 bases). Germline V gene lookup returns CDR1 LNHDA and CDR2 SQIVND (reference sequence). The V and J ends lost 5 bases and 4 bases respectively, with 15 bases between them. The CDR3 has 15 amino acids. CDR3 residues: CASSDGRGWNQPQHF. The DNA for the CDR3 is TGTGCCAGTAGTGATGGGAGGGGTTGGAATCAGCCCCAGCATTTT.

The V call is TRBV6-1, the J call TRBJ2-1, with D possibly matching TRBD2 (6 bases). The V gene lost 4 bases and the J gene lost 9 bases, with 10 bases spanning the gap. This CDR3 comprises 12 residues. CDR1 MNHNS and CDR2 SASEGT come from the germline V gene. Written as DNA, the CDR3 is TGTGCCAGCAGTGGGACTACTGGTGAGCAGTTCTTC. Its protein product is CASSGTTGEQFF.

This chain uses TRBV11-1 with TRBJ2-5; the match to TRBD2 covers 10 bases. Germline assignment: CDR1 SGHAT and CDR2 FQDESV (reference sequence). V was pared by 3 bases and J by 2 bases, with 9 bases of the junction left unmatched. The CDR3 covers 17 residues. The CDR3 sequence is CASSLRRGTSVQETQYF. In DNA, the CDR3 is TGTGCCAGCAGCTTGAGGCGGGGGACTAGCGTACAAGAGACCCAGTACTTC. Based on the CDR3 plus reference TRBV11-1 and TRBJ2-5, the full variable domain is EAEVAQSPRYKITEKSQAVAFWCDPISGHATLYWYRQILGQGPELLVQFQDESVVDDSQLPKDRFSAERLKGVDSTLKIQPAELGDSAMYLCASSLRRGTSVQETQYFGPGTRLLVL.

The chain uses TRBV28 and TRBJ1-5, with a tentative D call TRBD1 (6 bases). CDR3 length equals 15 residues. Trimming took off 10 bases at V and 0 bases at J, with 16 bases between the two ends. Germline values: CDR1 MDHEN, CDR2 SYDVKM. The CDR3 coding sequence is TGTGCCACCTCCGGGACACCTTATAGCAATCAGCCCCAGCATTTT. It encodes CATSGTPYSNQPQHF.

This chain uses TRBV5-1 with TRBJ2-3; the D gene is possibly TRBD2 (6 bases). Looked up from germline, CDR1 is SGHRS and CDR2 is YFSETQ. Trimming took off 1 base at V and 0 bases at J, with 12 bases between the two ends. This CDR3 contains 16 residues. In DNA, the CDR3 is TGCGCCAGCAGCTTGTCGCGGGACTCTAGCACAGATACGCAGTATTTT. It specifies CASSLSRDSSTDTQYF.

The CDR3 region has the DNA TGTGCCAGCTCACGGGGGGACGGTTCGAACACCGGGGAGCTGTTTTTT. Translating it yields CASSRGDGSNTGELFF. The V and J genes are TRBV18 and TRBJ2-2; maybe TRBD2 (6 bases). The CDR3 is made up of 16 amino acids. The germline gives CDR1 KGHSH, CDR2 LQKENI. Trimming left V 4 bases short and J 0 bases short, with 12 bases between.

This chain links TRBV7-8 with TRBJ2-7; 10 nucleotides agree with TRBD2. This CDR3 contains 15 residues. Germline V gives CDR1 SGHVS, CDR2 FQNEAQ. Germline trimming cut 5 bases from V and 4 bases from J; bases unmatched to any gene: 8. The CDR3 loop is CASSPQTSGQYEQYF. CDR3 in DNA: TGTGCCAGCAGCCCGCAGACTAGCGGGCAATACGAGCAGTACTTC.

This clone was detected once. The gene calls are TRBV5-1 and TRBJ2-3; 9 bases are shared with TRBD2. Trimming took 3 bases from V and 8 from J; bases not matched to a gene: 1. CDR1 is SGHRS, CDR2 YFSETQ, per germline. CDR3 length equals 12 residues. The CDR3 DNA reads TGCGCCAGCAGCTCGACTAGCGGTACGCAGTATTTT. Protein: CASSSTSGTQYF.

This clone was observed once. The chain employs TRBV7-9 and TRBJ1-3; 9 bases agree with TRBD1. Germline CDR1 is SEHNR and CDR2 is FQNEAQ (reference sequence). V lost 1 base, J lost 2 bases, and 3 bases stayed unmatched. The CDR3 contains 16 residues. The CDR3, as DNA: TGTGCCAGCAGCTTAGGAACAGGGGGCACTGGAAACACCATATATTTT. Translation: CASSLGTGGTGNTIYF.

The rearrangement joins TRBV19 to TRBJ2-5; D remains ambiguous. Germline V lookup: CDR1 LNHDA, CDR2 SQIVND (reference sequence). The CDR3 has 13 residues. Trimming cost V 6 bases and J 4 bases, with 12 bases left between them. The CDR3 loop reads CASSSMSRETQYF. CDR3 sequence (DNA): TGTGCCAGTAGCTCCATGAGTAGAGAGACCCAGTACTTC. The whole variable domain, filled in from reference TRBV19 and TRBJ2-5, reads DGGITQSPKYLFRKEGQNVTLSCEQNLNHDAMYWYRQDPGQGLRLIYYSQIVNDFQKGDIAEGYSVSREKKESFPLTVTSAQKNPTAFYLCASSSMSRETQYFGPGTRLLVL.

A single count supports this clone. The chain links TRBV19 to TRBJ1-5, with unresolved D. V was clipped by 10 bases and J by 2 bases, with 15 bases between them. The CDR3 is 14 residues long. CDR1 and CDR2 (germline): LNHDA, SQIVND (reference sequence). This chain's CDR3 is CATVSGGGNQPQHF. Here the CDR3 DNA reads TGTGCCACCGTATCAGGAGGAGGCAATCAGCCCCAGCATTTT.

The chain carries TRBV14 and TRBJ2-5; D remains unclear. Trimming stripped 1 base from V and 0 bases from J, with 6 bases between. Per the germline V gene, CDR1 is SGHDN and CDR2 is FVKESK. There are 14 residues in the CDR3. The CDR3 bases are TGTGCCAGCAGCCAAGTTAGAGACCAAGAGACCCAGTACTTC. It codes for CASSQVRDQETQYF.

The chain is built from TRBV5-1 and TRBJ1-1; D might be TRBD1 (5 bases). The V gene lost 4 bases and the J gene lost 6 bases, with 19 bases spanning the gap. This CDR3 is built from 15 residues. From germline, CDR1 is SGHRS and CDR2 YFSETQ. CDR3 loop: CASSPSLGVGAEAFF. CDR3 in DNA: TGCGCCAGCAGCCCCTCCCTAGGGGTGGGTGCTGAAGCTTTCTTT.

The chain is built from TRBV5-1 and TRBJ2-7; tentative D call: TRBD1 (7 bases). Germline CDR1 is SGHRS and CDR2 is YFSETQ. The V end lost 0 bases, the J end lost 3 bases, and 16 bases lay between the germline ends. The CDR3 is 16 residues long. CDR3 amino acids: CASSLVGGQGGYEQYF. CDR3 DNA sequence: TGCGCCAGCAGCTTGGTTGGCGGGCAGGGGGGCTACGAGCAGTACTTC. Complete variable domain (other parts from reference TRBV5-1 and TRBJ2-7): KAGVTQTPRYLIKTRGQQVTLSCSPISGHRSVSWYQQTPGQGLQFLFEYFSETQRNKGNFPGRFSGRQFSNSRSEMNVSTLELGDSALYLCASSLVGGQGGYEQYFGPGTRLTVT.

The V gene is TRBV30, the J gene TRBJ2-1; D ambiguous. V lost 2 bases and J 2 bases, leaving 4 bases between the germline ends. The germline V gene has CDR1 GTSNPN and CDR2 SVGIG (reference sequence). The CDR3 is 12 amino acids. The CDR3: CAWSPAYNEQFF. CDR3 bases: TGTGCCTGGAGTCCAGCCTACAATGAGCAGTTCTTC.

This clone was detected a few times. This chain uses TRBV2 with TRBJ2-1; 12 bases line up with TRBD1. After removal of 6 bases from V and 4 bases from J, the junction contained 19 bases not matched to a gene. This CDR3 contains 20 residues. From germline, CDR1 is SNHLY and CDR2 FYNNEI. CDR3 sequence reads: CASRPGTGGHSGRVYNEQFF. CDR3 nucleotides: TGTGCCAGCAGGCCAGGGACAGGGGGCCATAGCGGGAGAGTATACAATGAGCAGTTCTTC.

This sequence joins TRBV28 and TRBJ1-2, with 10 bases aligning to TRBD1. The CDR3 totals 14 residues. Germline CDR1 and CDR2: MDHEN and SYDVKM. The junction had 5 bases not matched to a gene; V was cut back by 3 bases and J by 7 bases. CDR3 loop: CASSFLDRGLGYTF. The CDR3 DNA sequence: TGTGCCAGCAGTTTCCTTGACAGGGGGCTTGGCTACACCTTC.

This clone occurred once. The CDR3 spells CASSLETSGQAEYF. The DNA for the CDR3 is TGTGCCAGCAGCTTAGAAACTAGCGGACAGGCGGAGTACTTC. This chain joins TRBV7-8 and TRBJ2-7; perhaps TRBD2 as D (8 bases). The CDR3 covers 14 residues. Trimming stripped 1 base from V and 11 bases from J, with 18 bases between. Germline CDR1 reads SGHVS; CDR2 reads FQNEAQ.

This sequence joins TRBV29-1 and TRBJ2-3; 8 bases map to TRBD2. V shed 6 bases and J 6 bases; nucleotides not matched to a gene: 2. The CDR3 runs to 11 residues. The V gene's germline CDR1 is SQVTM and CDR2 ANQGSEA. CDR3 sequence (DNA): TGCAGCGTAAGCGGGAGCGATACGCAGTATTTT. Protein: CSVSGSDTQYF.

Regarding this clone: Distinct nucleotide sequences in the sample also encode this CDR3. The chain is built from TRBV27 and TRBJ2-1, with 8 bases aligning to TRBD2. Losses at the gene ends were 3 bases for V and 4 bases for J; bases not matched to a gene: 5. Germline V gene lookup returns CDR1 MNHEY and CDR2 SMNVEV (reference sequence). The CDR3 extends over 15 amino acids. In DNA, the CDR3 is TGTGCCAGCAGTTTCCGGCCTAGCGGGTACAATGAGCAGTTCTTC. As protein: CASSFRPSGYNEQFF.